What follows describes a single T cell receptor beta chain. Its antigen is not identified. The assay was immunoSEQ multiplex PCR, and TCRdb's table has in-frame clones only and misses some. Among several thousand clones, roughly 80% were seen once, and the ten largest hold less than 8.5%. The source of the sample is a study of immune evolution from preneoplasia to lung adenocarcinoma. Overall study: HLA loss of heterozygosity: 5.5% to 8.5% AIS, less than 18% MIA, roughly 35% ADC, none AAH.

Notes on the study in general: Normal lung had the highest top T cell clone frequencies.

The CDR3 totals 13 residues. V lost 10 bases and J 3 bases, leaving 15 bases between the germline ends. The germline V gene encodes CDR1 SGDLS and CDR2 YYNGEE. The clonotype was recovered from a person between 45 and 75 years old with lung adenocarcinoma. Sequenced sample: FFPE minimally invasive lung adenocarcinoma tissue. The chain joins TRBV9 to TRBJ2-3; no clear D. This CDR3 reads CASNRLLTDTQYF. The DNA for the CDR3 is TGTGCCTCCAATAGGCTACTGACAGATACGCAGTATTTT.